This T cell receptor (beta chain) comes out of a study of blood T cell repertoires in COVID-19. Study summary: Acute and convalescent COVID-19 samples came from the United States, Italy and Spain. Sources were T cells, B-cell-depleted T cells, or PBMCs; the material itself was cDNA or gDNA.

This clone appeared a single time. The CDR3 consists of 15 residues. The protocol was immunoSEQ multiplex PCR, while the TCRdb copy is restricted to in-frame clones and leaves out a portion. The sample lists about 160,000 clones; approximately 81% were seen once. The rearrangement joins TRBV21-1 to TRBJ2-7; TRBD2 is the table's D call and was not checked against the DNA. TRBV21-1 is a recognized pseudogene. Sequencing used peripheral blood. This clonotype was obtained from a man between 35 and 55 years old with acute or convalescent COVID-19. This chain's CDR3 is CASSKGRGYPYEQYF. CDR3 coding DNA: TGTGCCAGCAGCAAAGGACGGGGATACCCCTACGAGCAGTACTTC.